This TCR beta chain originates from a study of type 1 and type 2 diabetes patients. The wider study: From PBMCs, CD4+ and CD8+ T cells were isolated by magnetic microbeads.

Notes on this clonotype: This could be a read error, since a much larger clone is one nucleotide away.

The PCR template was genomic DNA. A primer set of 30 forward and 13 reverse primers amplified the CDR3. In TCRdb, the multiplex PCR reads were re-called with MiXCR into one record per CDR3 protein. This sample yields 250,000 or so distinct CDR3 sequences, of which approximately 45% are seen a single time; approximately 14% belongs to the top ten. The junction had 8 bases not matched to a gene; V was cut back by 7 bases and J by 3 bases. The germline gives CDR1 LNHDA, CDR2 SQIVND (reference sequence). The CDR3 extends over 14 amino acids. Each diabetic donor fulfilled classification criteria for either type 1 or type 2.

The specimen was peripheral blood mononuclear cells (PBMCs). The receptor's source is a man between 18 and 29 years old with type 2 diabetes. The gene calls are TRBV19 and TRBJ1-1; 7 positions agree with TRBD1. CDR3 nucleotide sequence: TGTGCCAGTATTTGGACAGGATGGGACACTGAAGCTTTCTTT. It is translated as CASIWTGWDTEAFF.